These T cell receptor beta chains were read from a single sample in a study of blood T cell repertoires in COVID-19. Method: immunoSEQ multiplex PCR; TCRdb's copy keeps in-frame clones and lacks some. The sample has about 190,000 clones; approximately 80% are singletons. Sequencing was performed on peripheral blood. These receptors all come from a man in his fifties or sixties who had recovered from COVID-19. CDR3s include the opening cysteine and the closing phenylalanine or tryptophan. The D gene is left open where the match is weak. Clone sizes are given selectively: once, few, many, or a class where the clone is expanded.

15 TRBJ1-1 . TRBV7-2 . TGTGCCAGCAGCTCCAACAGGGTCATGAACACTGAAGCTTTCTTT CASSSNRVMNTEAFF
12 TRBJ2-7 TRBD2 TRBV29-1 . TGCAGCGTTGTTTCTGGGGGGGGCGAGCAGTACTTC CSVVSGGGEQYF
14 TRBJ1-1 . TRBV18 . TGTGCCAGCTCACCAATGGCGGCGAACACTGAAGCTTTCTTT CASSPMAANTEAFF
17 TRBJ2-7 TRBD1 TRBV27 few TGTGCCAGCAGTTTATTGGGCGGACAGGGAGAATCCTACGAGCAGTACTTC CASSLLGGQGESYEQYF
12 TRBJ1-3 . TRBV11-2 few TGTGCCAGCAGCCAATTCAGGCACACCATATATTTT CASSQFRHTIYF
15 TRBJ2-1 TRBD2 TRBV19 . TGTGCCAGTACTATAGGACTAGCGGGAGTCAATGAGCAGTTCTTC CASTIGLAGVNEQFF
15 TRBJ2-7 TRBD2 TRBV10-2 . TGCGCCAGCAGGGAGACACTAGCGGGGTCCTACGAGCAGTACTTC CASRETLAGSYEQYF
12 TRBJ2-2 TRBD2 TRBV29-1 . TGCAGCGGCGGGAGTAGCGCCGGGGAGCTGTTTTTT CSGGSSAGELFF
13 TRBJ2-7 . TRBV6-5 . TGTGCCAGCAGCACGTCCGTGAGTTGGGAGCAGTACTTC CASSTSVSWEQYF
11 TRBJ2-1 . TRBV20-1 . TGCAGTGCTAGAGAAAACTATGAGCAGTTCTTC CSARENYEQFF
16 TRBJ2-5 . TRBV14 . TGTGCCAGCAGCCAAGGGGCAGGGGCCCCCTCAGAGACCCAGTACTTC CASSQGAGAPSETQYF
9 TRBJ2-5 . TRBV10-1 . TGCGCCACCGGAGGGACCCAGTACTTC CATGGTQYF
13 TRBJ2-7 . TRBV6-2/TRBV6-3 . TGTGCCAGCAGTTATCGTTCGCGTCTCGAGCAGTACTTC CASSYRSRLEQYF
15 TRBJ2-3 TRBD2 TRBV11-3 few TGTGCCAGCAGCCAAGGACTAGCGGTCACAGATACGCAGTATTTT CASSQGLAVTDTQYF
14 TRBJ1-2 TRBD1 TRBV15 once TGTGCCACCAGCAAAGACAGGGGGCTAGGAGGCTACACCTTC CATSKDRGLGGYTF
11 TRBJ1-3 . TRBV29-1 . TGCAGCGTCCACTCTGGAAACACCATATATTTT CSVHSGNTIYF
16 TRBJ1-2 . TRBV6-6 . TGTGCCAGCAGCAACATAGGGCACGGGGGAGAAAATGGCTACACCTTC CASSNIGHGGENGYTF
14 TRBJ1-4 TRBD1 TRBV4-1 . TGCGCCAGCAGCCAAGGACAGGGAGGCGAAAAACTGTTTTTT CASSQGQGGEKLFF
14 TRBJ2-7 TRBD1 TRBV9 once TGTGCCAGCAGCCCATCGGGACAGGGTATGGGGCAGTACTTC CASSPSGQGMGQYF
14 TRBJ1-4 . TRBV3-1/TRBV3-2 . TGTGCCAGCAGCCACGGTACAACTAATGAAAAACTGTTTTTT CASSHGTTNEKLFF
16 TRBJ2-3 . TRBV18 . TGTGCCAGCTCACCCCGCATAACTAGAATTGCAGATACGCAGTATTTT CASSPRITRIADTQYF
13 TRBJ2-3 . TRBV3-1/TRBV3-2 . TGTGCCAGCTCGCCACACCCCGAAGATACGCAGTATTTT CASSPHPEDTQYF
14 TRBJ2-2 TRBD1 TRBV27 . TGTGCCAGCAGTCGAGGGGGCATCACCGGGGAGCTGTTTTTT CASSRGGITGELFF
14 TRBJ1-4 . TRBV5-5 . TGTGCCAGCAGCCCCGGGGCAACTAATGAAAAACTGTTTTTT CASSPGATNEKLFF
15 TRBJ2-7 . TRBV18 . TGTGCCAGCTCACCAATACAGGGAGGGGCCTACGAGCAGTACTTC CASSPIQGGAYEQYF
16 TRBJ2-7 TRBD2 TRBV30 once TGTGCCTGGAGTGTGTTTAGCGGGAGTTCGTCCTACGAGCAGTACTTC CAWSVFSGSSSYEQYF
12 TRBJ2-1 . TRBV7-9 . TGTGCCAGCAGCGGGGGCTTCAGTGAGCAGTTCTTC CASSGGFSEQFF
14 TRBJ1-5 . TRBV30 . TGTGCCTGGAGTGTATCCCCGGGCAATCAGCCCCAGCATTTT CAWSVSPGNQPQHF
17 TRBJ2-3 TRBD2 TRBV28 few TGTGCCAGCAGTTCCCGTTCCTTTAGCGGGATCACAGATACGCAGTATTTT CASSSRSFSGITDTQYF
15 TRBJ2-1 . TRBV5-4 . TGTGCCAGCACTCTGGAAATGCGCGGTGGAGATGAGCAGTTCTTC CASTLEMRGGDEQFF
13 TRBJ2-7 . TRBV6-1 . TGTGCCAGCAGTGAAGCGCACTTCTACGAGCAGTACTTC CASSEAHFYEQYF
14 TRBJ2-3 TRBD2 TRBV11-3 . TGTGCCAGCAGCGCTGGGACTAACCGGGATACGCAGTATTTT CASSAGTNRDTQYF
14 TRBJ1-4 . TRBV18 . TGTGCCAGCTCACCAAGGGACTGGGATGAAAAACTGTTTTTT CASSPRDWDEKLFF
15 TRBJ2-1 . TRBV2 . TGTGCCAGCAGGCTCGGGACTCGCTCCTACAATGAGCAGTTCTTC CASRLGTRSYNEQFF
14 TRBJ1-1 . TRBV7-9 . TGTGCCAGCAGCTTAGCCCGGTCCGTCGCTGAAGCTTTCTTT CASSLARSVAEAFF